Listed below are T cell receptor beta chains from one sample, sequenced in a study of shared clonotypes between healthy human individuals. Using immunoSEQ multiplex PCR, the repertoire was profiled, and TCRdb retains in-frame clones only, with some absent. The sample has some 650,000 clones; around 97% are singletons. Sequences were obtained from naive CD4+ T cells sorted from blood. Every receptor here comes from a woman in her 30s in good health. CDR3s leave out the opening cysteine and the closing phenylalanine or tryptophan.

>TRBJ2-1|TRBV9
ASSHGSVTGDNEQF
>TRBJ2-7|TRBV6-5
ASSYSGQGYYEQY
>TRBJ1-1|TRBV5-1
ASSLLGQGTMNTEAF
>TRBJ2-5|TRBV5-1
ASSLGPGQIQETQY
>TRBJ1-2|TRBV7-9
ASSLVNGFSTRDYGYT
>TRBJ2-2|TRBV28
ASSLSGLTSNTGELF
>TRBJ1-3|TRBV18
ASSPPRGAAGNTIY
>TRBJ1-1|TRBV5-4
ASSRQMNTEAF
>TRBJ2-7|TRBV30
AWTATRYEQY
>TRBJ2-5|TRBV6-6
ASSYTDRGRRETQY
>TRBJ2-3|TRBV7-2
ASSLEGFSGSVDTQY
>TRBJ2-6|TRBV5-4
ASSLAGPSGANVLT
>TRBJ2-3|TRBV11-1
ASSFLAGGPGTQY
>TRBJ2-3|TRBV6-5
ASSSGIGTDTQY
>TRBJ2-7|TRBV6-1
ASSAREGSSYEQY
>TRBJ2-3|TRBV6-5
ASSYTQVYSTDTQY
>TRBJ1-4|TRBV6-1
ASSDTPTNEKLF
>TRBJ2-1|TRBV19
ASRIGRDPYNEQF
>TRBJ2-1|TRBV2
ASTRTREVPYNEQF
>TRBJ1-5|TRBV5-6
ASSLFSRVNQPQH
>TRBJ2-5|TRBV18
ASSQLEETQY
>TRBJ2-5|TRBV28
ASSLGGPQETQY
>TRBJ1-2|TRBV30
AWGEGTGGFIGGYT
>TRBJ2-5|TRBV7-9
ASNNQGAEETQY
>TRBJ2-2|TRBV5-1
ASSLVAGAGTGELF
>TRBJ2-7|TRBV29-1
SVASGRASEQY
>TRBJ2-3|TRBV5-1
ASGETSGSIWIDTQY
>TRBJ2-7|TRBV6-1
ASTRQGKRNEQY
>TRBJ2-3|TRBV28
ASRGRRGLPFSDTQY
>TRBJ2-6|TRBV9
ASSVSASTGANVLT
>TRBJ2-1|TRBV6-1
ASSGGLVGYEQF
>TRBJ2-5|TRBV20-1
SARTGETQY
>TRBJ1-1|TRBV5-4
ASSGDRAVSEAF
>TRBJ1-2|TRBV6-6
ASRGIGGYT
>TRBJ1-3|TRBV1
TSSQEPGTVSSGNTIY
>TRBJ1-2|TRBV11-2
ASSYPWRGPGYT
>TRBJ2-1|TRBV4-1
ASSQTTRTSGYNEQF
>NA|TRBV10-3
AISDAQRGGPYEQY
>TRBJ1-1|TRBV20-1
RPGTGDEAF
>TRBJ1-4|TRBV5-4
ASSGTGTGVPSTNEKLF
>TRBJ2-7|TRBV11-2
ASSLSGAITYEQY
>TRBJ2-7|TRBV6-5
ASSRDRDIHEQY
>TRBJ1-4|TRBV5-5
ASSPRFGGYVKLF
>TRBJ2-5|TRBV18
ASSPPVETQY
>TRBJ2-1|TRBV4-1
ASSHTSGRAVNEQF
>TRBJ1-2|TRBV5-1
ASSLGDTGPFNYGYT
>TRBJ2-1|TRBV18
ASSPGLAGGSSYNEQF
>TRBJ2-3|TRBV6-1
ASDRFLTDTQY